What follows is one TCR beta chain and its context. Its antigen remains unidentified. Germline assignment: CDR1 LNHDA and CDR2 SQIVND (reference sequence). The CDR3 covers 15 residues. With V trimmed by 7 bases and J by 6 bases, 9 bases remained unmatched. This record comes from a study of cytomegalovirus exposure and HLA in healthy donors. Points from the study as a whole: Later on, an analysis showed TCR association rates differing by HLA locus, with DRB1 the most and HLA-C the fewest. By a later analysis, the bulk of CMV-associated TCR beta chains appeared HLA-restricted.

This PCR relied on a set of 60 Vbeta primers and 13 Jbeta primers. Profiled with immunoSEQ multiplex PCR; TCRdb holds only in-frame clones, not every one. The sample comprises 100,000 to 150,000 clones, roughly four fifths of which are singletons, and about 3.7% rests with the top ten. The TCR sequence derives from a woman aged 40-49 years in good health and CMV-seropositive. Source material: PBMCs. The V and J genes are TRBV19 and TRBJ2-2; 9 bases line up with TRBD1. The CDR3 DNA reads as TGTGCCAGTACGAAGGACAGGGGTGCGGCCGGGGAGCTGTTTTTT. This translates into CASTKDRGAAGELFF.